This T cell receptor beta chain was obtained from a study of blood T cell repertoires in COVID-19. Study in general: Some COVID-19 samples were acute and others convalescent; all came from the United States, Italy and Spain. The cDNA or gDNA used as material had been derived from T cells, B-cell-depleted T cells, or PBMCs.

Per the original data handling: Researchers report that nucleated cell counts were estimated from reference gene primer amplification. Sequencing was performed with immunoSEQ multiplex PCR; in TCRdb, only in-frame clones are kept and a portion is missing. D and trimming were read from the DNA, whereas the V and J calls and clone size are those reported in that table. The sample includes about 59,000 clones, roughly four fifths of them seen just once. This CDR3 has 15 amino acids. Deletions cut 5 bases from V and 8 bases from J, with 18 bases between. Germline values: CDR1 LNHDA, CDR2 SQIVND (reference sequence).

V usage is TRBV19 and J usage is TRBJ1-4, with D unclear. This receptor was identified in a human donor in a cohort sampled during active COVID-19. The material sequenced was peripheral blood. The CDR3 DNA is TGTGCCAGTAGTGCTACATCCTCCCCGGGGGAAAAACTGTTTTTT. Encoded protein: CASSATSSPGEKLFF.